This TCR beta chain was sequenced for a study of CD8+ T cells in alopecia areata. The V segment lost 2 bases and the J segment 7 bases; nucleotides outside the gene matches: 7. Germline V CDR1 and CDR2: SNHLY, FYNNEI. The CDR3 spans 15 residues. Investigators isolated RNA and reverse transcribed it into cDNA to act as the sequencing template. This table comes from immunoSEQ multiplex PCR, and its TCRdb copy is limited to in-frame clones, with some not included. The sample lists approximately 150,000 clones; around 47% were seen once. Sequenced: CD4+ T cells sorted from blood. The sequence was collected from a human donor with alopecia areata. V gene TRBV2 combines with J gene TRBJ2-1; 8 nucleotides align to TRBD2. The CDR3 DNA follows: TGTGCCAGCAGTGAACGGAAGCGGGAGTATAATGAGCAGTTCTTC. Encoded protein: CASSERKREYNEQFF.